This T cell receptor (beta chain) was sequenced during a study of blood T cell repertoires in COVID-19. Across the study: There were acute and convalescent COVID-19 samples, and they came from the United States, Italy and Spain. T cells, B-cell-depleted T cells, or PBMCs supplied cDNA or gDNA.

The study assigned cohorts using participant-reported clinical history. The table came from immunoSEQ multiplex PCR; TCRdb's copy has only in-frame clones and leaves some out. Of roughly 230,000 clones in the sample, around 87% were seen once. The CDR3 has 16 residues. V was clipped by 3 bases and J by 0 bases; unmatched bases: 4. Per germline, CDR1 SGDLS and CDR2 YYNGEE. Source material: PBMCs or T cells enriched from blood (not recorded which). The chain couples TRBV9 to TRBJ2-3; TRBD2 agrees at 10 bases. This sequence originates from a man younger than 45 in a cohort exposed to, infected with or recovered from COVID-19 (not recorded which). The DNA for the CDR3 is TGTGCCAGCAGCGGCTATAGCGGGGGGAGCACAGATACGCAGTATTTT. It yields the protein CASSGYSGGSTDTQYF.